This T cell receptor beta chain comes out of a study of cytomegalovirus exposure and HLA in healthy donors. Study outcomes and limitations: Three of the chains that were CMV-associated were confirmed in vitro to be specific for CMV antigens. A link between a missense DCLRE1C variant and TCR beta V- and J-gene trimming emerged from a later analysis. A highly shared variant cluster was judged a likely technical artifact.

On this clone: The antigen is undetermined.

The PCR ran on 60 Vbeta and 13 Jbeta primers. The table came from immunoSEQ multiplex PCR; TCRdb's copy has only in-frame clones and leaves some out. There are 150,000 to 180,000 clones in the sample; approximately 72% occur only once, and 1.3% to 1.5% lies in the top ten. The germline V and J ends were trimmed by 7 bases and 5 bases, with 8 bases remaining between them. CDR3 length: 11 amino acids. Germline lookup yields CDR1 DFQATT and CDR2 SNEGSKA (reference sequence). This receptor was taken from a man between 18 and 29 years old in good health and CMV-seronegative. This chain joins TRBV20-1 and TRBJ2-2; D not certain. The source material was PBMCs. This CDR3 is CSVTLTGELFF. The CDR3 DNA reads as TGCAGTGTTACTCTTACCGGGGAGCTGTTTTTT.